The rows below give T cell receptor beta chains drawn from one sample of a study of memory CD4+ T cells and cytomegalovirus serostatus. This table comes from immunoSEQ multiplex PCR, and its TCRdb copy is limited to in-frame clones, with some not included. The sample carries around 61,000 clones, roughly 82% recorded once. The specimen was memory CD4+ T cells from blood. These TCRs come from an adult in good health and CMV-seronegative. CDR3s include the opening cysteine and the closing phenylalanine or tryptophan. The D gene is left open where the match is weak. Not all rows give a size; the values are once, few, many and, for expanded clones, a class.

DNA: TGTGCCAGCAGCCCCTTGGGAAGCTCCTACAATGAGCAGTTCTTC
CDR3: CASSPLGSSYNEQFF
J: TRBJ2-1
D: NA
size: NA
V: TRBV9

DNA: TGTGCCAGCACCGGGACTCCTCTCCCCCAGGATGAGCAGTTCTTC
CDR3: CASTGTPLPQDEQFF
J: TRBJ2-1
D: NA
size: NA
V: TRBV28

DNA: TGTGCCAGCAGCCATGGACAGTCCAGGCAGCCCCAGCATTTT
CDR3: CASSHGQSRQPQHF
J: TRBJ1-5
D: NA
size: NA
V: TRBV6-6

DNA: TGTGCCAGCAAGGGTTCGAGACAGGGCCAAGAGACCCAGTACTTC
CDR3: CASKGSRQGQETQYF
J: TRBJ2-5
D: TRBD1
size: few
V: TRBV7-9

DNA: TGTGCCAGCACCAATAACCCGGCGGGGGGAGGGGATACGCAGTATTTT
CDR3: CASTNNPAGGGDTQYF
J: TRBJ2-3
D: TRBD2
size: few
V: TRBV7-3

DNA: TGTGCCAGCAGTTTCGGGACTCCCAATTCACCCCTCCACTTT
CDR3: CASSFGTPNSPLHF
J: TRBJ1-6
D: NA
size: NA
V: TRBV7-3

DNA: TGTGCCAGCAGTCCTCAGACAGGGGGCTTGGACATTCAGTACTTC
CDR3: CASSPQTGGLDIQYF
J: TRBJ2-4
D: TRBD1
size: NA
V: TRBV28

DNA: TGTGCCAGCAGCCAAGATTATGGGGTAGGTCAATACGAGCAGTACTTC
CDR3: CASSQDYGVGQYEQYF
J: TRBJ2-7
D: NA
size: once
V: TRBV4-2

DNA: TGTGCCAGCAGCTTAAGCAATAATGAAAAACTGTTTTTT
CDR3: CASSLSNNEKLFF
J: TRBJ1-4
D: NA
size: NA
V: TRBV7-8

DNA: TGTGCCAGTAGGCGACTAGCGGGGGGACTCACAGATACGCAGTATTTT
CDR3: CASRRLAGGLTDTQYF
J: TRBJ2-3
D: TRBD2
size: NA
V: TRBV19

DNA: TGTGCCAGTGGAGTTGGGATAGAGACAGATACGCAGTATTTT
CDR3: CASGVGIETDTQYF
J: TRBJ2-3
D: NA
size: NA
V: TRBV7-9

DNA: TGTGCCAGCTCACCACCGACGACACCGGGAAGAAATCAGCCCCAGCATTTT
CDR3: CASSPPTTPGRNQPQHF
J: TRBJ1-5
D: NA
size: NA
V: TRBV18

DNA: TGCGCCAGCAGCCCCCGACAGGGCCAAGAGACCCAGTACTTC
CDR3: CASSPRQGQETQYF
J: TRBJ2-5
D: TRBD1
size: NA
V: TRBV5-1

DNA: TGTGCCAGCAGTTTCCCATCGGACGGCCATCAGCCCCAGCATTTT
CDR3: CASSFPSDGHQPQHF
J: TRBJ1-5
D: NA
size: NA
V: TRBV28

DNA: TGTGCCAGCAGCTTGTCTGGAAACTCTGGAAACACCATATATTTT
CDR3: CASSLSGNSGNTIYF
J: TRBJ1-3
D: NA
size: NA
V: TRBV28

DNA: TGTGCCAGCAGCTTAGACCCGGGGACAGATACGCAGTATTTT
CDR3: CASSLDPGTDTQYF
J: TRBJ2-3
D: NA
size: few
V: TRBV11-2

DNA: TGTGCAGCCAAAAATGTAGCCGGGCCCCAGCATTTT
CDR3: CAAKNVAGPQHF
J: TRBJ1-5
D: NA
size: NA
V: TRBV30

DNA: TGTGCCAGCAGCCACTCCGGGGGCCGAGGAAATCAGCCCCAGCATTTT
CDR3: CASSHSGGRGNQPQHF
J: TRBJ1-5
D: NA
size: NA
V: TRBV7-2

DNA: TGTGCCATCAGTGAGCCCAGACGGGACCGAGAGACCCAGTACTTC
CDR3: CAISEPRRDRETQYF
J: TRBJ2-5
D: NA
size: once
V: TRBV10-3

DNA: TGTGCCAGCAGTCCCCTCGGGGGCGTCGAAAACATTCAGTACTTC
CDR3: CASSPLGGVENIQYF
J: TRBJ2-4
D: NA
size: NA
V: TRBV6-6

DNA: TGTGCCAGCAGCCCACGGTTTGAGAAGAACACTGAAGCTTTCTTT
CDR3: CASSPRFEKNTEAFF
J: TRBJ1-1
D: NA
size: NA
V: TRBV7-9

DNA: TGTGCCAGCAGACTCCGGCCAAGAAATCAGCCCCAGCATTTT
CDR3: CASRLRPRNQPQHF
J: TRBJ1-5
D: NA
size: NA
V: TRBV2

DNA: TGTGCCAGCAGTAGAAGGGATAAGGATGAAAAACTGTTTTTT
CDR3: CASSRRDKDEKLFF
J: TRBJ1-4
D: NA
size: NA
V: TRBV7-8

DNA: TGTGCCAGCAGCGTCCTTCGACAGGTTGGGGCTGAAGCTTTCTTT
CDR3: CASSVLRQVGAEAFF
J: TRBJ1-1
D: NA
size: NA
V: TRBV2

DNA: TGTGCCTGTAGCCTAGCGGGGGGCAGTGAGCAGTTCTTC
CDR3: CACSLAGGSEQFF
J: TRBJ2-1
D: TRBD2
size: NA
V: TRBV30

DNA: TGTGCCAGCAGTGAAGATAACCATTATTTGCTCAATTCACCCCTCCACTTT
CDR3: CASSEDNHYLLNSPLHF
J: TRBJ1-6
D: NA
size: NA
V: TRBV25-1

DNA: TGTGCCAGCTCACCCTCGACAGGGTACGAGCAGTACTTC
CDR3: CASSPSTGYEQYF
J: TRBJ2-7
D: TRBD1
size: once
V: TRBV18

DNA: TGTGCCAGCAGAGATCTGGGCGCCTACACCTTC
CDR3: CASRDLGAYTF
J: TRBJ1-2
D: NA
size: few
V: TRBV27

DNA: TGTGCCAGCAGTGTACAGGGGGGTTCCTACGAGCAGTACTTC
CDR3: CASSVQGGSYEQYF
J: TRBJ2-7
D: TRBD1
size: few
V: TRBV2

DNA: TGTGCCAGCAGCGTAGCTCCACAGGGGGATGGCTACACCTTC
CDR3: CASSVAPQGDGYTF
J: TRBJ1-2
D: TRBD1
size: NA
V: TRBV9

DNA: TGTGCCAGCAGCTCTCACGGAGGATATTCACCCCTCCACTTT
CDR3: CASSSHGGYSPLHF
J: TRBJ1-6
D: NA
size: once
V: TRBV7-9

DNA: TGTGCCAGCAGCCCTAAACGGGTGGGAAACACCATATATTTT
CDR3: CASSPKRVGNTIYF
J: TRBJ1-3
D: NA
size: NA
V: TRBV28

DNA: TGCAGTGCTAGAGTGGACTATGGCTACACCTTC
CDR3: CSARVDYGYTF
J: TRBJ1-2
D: NA
size: NA
V: TRBV20-1

DNA: TGTGCCAGTAGTTTCCCACAGGGGGCGAGGGGCTACACCTTC
CDR3: CASSFPQGARGYTF
J: TRBJ1-2
D: TRBD1
size: NA
V: TRBV19

DNA: TGTGCCAGCTTGGGTTATTACCTTTCCTACGAGCAGTACTTC
CDR3: CASLGYYLSYEQYF
J: TRBJ2-7
D: NA
size: NA
V: TRBV2

DNA: TGTGCCAGTAGTGCGACAGGCTTCTCTGGAAACACCATATATTTT
CDR3: CASSATGFSGNTIYF
J: TRBJ1-3
D: NA
size: NA
V: TRBV19

DNA: TGTGCCAGCAGCCCTCACAGGGGGCGCGGCACCGGGGAGCTGTTTTTT
CDR3: CASSPHRGRGTGELFF
J: TRBJ2-2
D: TRBD1
size: NA
V: TRBV5-8